Below are 20 T cell receptor beta chains sequenced from a single sample in a study of radiation and T cells in renal cell carcinoma. This sample's treatment: treatment-naive control, cytoreductive nephrectomy. Sequencing used immunoSEQ multiplex PCR; TCRdb keeps in-frame clones, though not all of them. Among 15,000 to 20,000 clones listed, approximately 56% were seen once. This specimen consisted of tumor tissue, obtained from a patient whose treatment was nephrectomy without radiotherapy. The receptor set was obtained from a man aged 35 to 55 with renal cell carcinoma.

The chain carries TRBV19 and TRBJ2-1; D is uncertain. This CDR3 comprises 13 residues. Between the trimmed V and J ends, which lost 6 bases and 2 bases, there was a span of 8 bases. Germline-derived CDR1 and CDR2 are LNHDA and SQIVND (reference sequence). The CDR3 loop is CASRPAAYNEQFF. DNA of the CDR3: TGTGCCAGTAGACCCGCGGCCTACAATGAGCAGTTCTTC.

The chain uses TRBV4-2 and TRBJ1-2; D remains ambiguous. In germline, CDR1 is LGHNA, CDR2 YNFKEQ. Trimming took 0 bases from V and 2 from J, leaving 10 bases between them. The CDR3 runs 15 residues. In nucleotides, the CDR3 is TGTGCCAGCAGCCAAGATCAGGCGGTAAACTATGGCTACACCTTC. It encodes CASSQDQAVNYGYTF.

This rearrangement joins TRBV5-5 to TRBJ1-5; D is possibly TRBD1 (5 bases). The CDR3 is 15 amino acids. Germline V gene lookup returns CDR1 SGHKS and CDR2 YYEKEE (reference sequence). The V and J ends lost 0 bases and 1 base respectively, with 8 bases between them. CDR3 nucleotides: TGTGCCAGCAGCTTGGAGGGGATGAGCAATCAGCCCCAGCATTTT. Protein sequence: CASSLEGMSNQPQHF.

The CDR3 DNA reads TGTGCCAGCAGCTTTGGGTACGCGGACACCATATATTTT. Encoded protein: CASSFGYADTIYF. The chain is built from TRBV11-1 and TRBJ1-3; no clear D. The CDR3 has 13 amino acids. Trimming stripped 3 bases from V and 8 bases from J, with 11 bases between. The germline V gene has CDR1 SGHAT and CDR2 FQDESV (reference sequence).

This clone is deemed medium-sized. This sequence joins TRBV7-8 and TRBJ1-2; unclear D gene. The germline V gene has CDR1 SGHVS and CDR2 FQNEAQ. The CDR3 is 13 amino acids. With 2 bases removed from V and 7 bases from J, the gap between germline ends came to 11 bases. The CDR3 sequence is CASSLLGDAGYTF. The CDR3 nucleotides are TGTGCCAGCAGCTTACTCGGAGACGCTGGCTACACCTTC.

On this clone itself: Germline is not matched at one junction end, which may reflect a read error. The genes are TRBV7-9 and TRBJ2-7; D tentatively reads TRBD1 or TRBD2 (5 bases each). The CDR3 has 13 residues. Germline CDR1 and CDR2: SEHNR and FQNEAQ (reference sequence). The CDR3 sequence: CASSRDGSSEQYF. The CDR3 DNA sequence: TGTGCCAGCAGCCGGGACGGATCCTCCGAGCAGTACTTC.

This chain joins TRBV5-6 and TRBJ1-3, with 8 bases identical to TRBD1. The CDR3 runs to 15 residues. Germline V gene sequence: CDR1 SGHDT, CDR2 YYEEEE. The V gene end was trimmed by 4 bases and the J gene end by 2 bases; junction bases not matched to a gene: 5. The CDR3 bases are TGTGCCAGCAGCGATCTCAGGGGGCCTGGAAACACCATATATTTT. It specifies CASSDLRGPGNTIYF.

This chain uses TRBV19 with TRBJ2-7; D not resolved. CDR1 and CDR2 (germline): LNHDA, SQIVND (reference sequence). Trimming took 3 bases from V and 6 from J, leaving 12 bases between them. The CDR3 runs to 13 residues. The DNA for the CDR3 is TGTGCCAGTAGTATCGTGGGTGCATCCGAGCAGTACTTC. Translated: CASSIVGASEQYF.

The sample holds a few counts of this clone. This chain uses TRBV2 with TRBJ1-5; D call uncertain. Trimming left V 7 bases short and J 9 bases short, with 16 bases between. The CDR3 runs to 13 residues. Germline-derived CDR1 and CDR2 are SNHLY and FYNNEI. As DNA, the CDR3 is TGTGCCAGCAAGGCCCCCGCCCGCGGGCCCCAGCATTTT. Its translation: CASKAPARGPQHF.

This clone is large (0.1 to 1%). This rearrangement joins TRBV5-1 to TRBJ1-4, with TRBD1 as a possible D gene (6 bases). CDR3 length: 14 residues. In germline, CDR1 is SGHRS, CDR2 YFSETQ. The V and J ends lost 1 base and 6 bases respectively, with 10 bases between them. This CDR3 is CASSLSGGYEKLFF. The CDR3 coding sequence is TGCGCCAGCAGCTTGTCCGGGGGCTATGAAAAACTGTTTTTT.

This sequence joins TRBV15 and TRBJ1-6, with D unclear. The CDR3 has 15 residues. V dropped 1 base and J dropped 10 bases, with 14 bases sitting between them. The V gene's germline CDR1 is LNHNV and CDR2 YYDKDF (reference sequence). The CDR3 sequence: CATSRVSAVGSPLHF. The CDR3 DNA follows: TGTGCCACCAGCAGAGTGTCGGCAGTTGGGTCACCCCTCCACTTT.

Only a few counts were recorded for this clone. The V gene is TRBV4-1, the J gene TRBJ1-1; TRBD1 matches at 7 bases. Germline CDR1 and CDR2: MGHRA and YSYEKL. The CDR3 has 15 residues. V lost 2 bases and J lost 4; bases outside the gene matches: 7. The CDR3, as DNA: TGCGCCAGCAGCCAAACAGACAGGGAAGGCACTGAAGCTTTCTTT. Translated, it gives CASSQTDREGTEAFF.

This clone came up a few times. The gene calls are TRBV5-1 and TRBJ1-2, with D unresolved. Looked up from germline, CDR1 is SGHRS and CDR2 is YFSETQ. The CDR3 contains 13 residues. V was shortened by 0 bases and J by 8 bases, with 11 bases between the two germline ends. The CDR3 here is CASSLVPAGGYTF. For the CDR3, the DNA is TGCGCCAGCAGCTTGGTGCCCGCGGGAGGCTACACCTTC.

The V gene is TRBV7-9, the J gene TRBJ2-2; TRBD1 is a possible D gene (6 bases). Germline CDR1 is SEHNR and CDR2 is FQNEAQ (reference sequence). V dropped 6 bases and J dropped 6 bases, with 29 bases sitting between them. This CDR3 contains 19 residues. The CDR3 region is CASSSSGGSGVHISGELFF. Written as DNA, the CDR3 is TGTGCCAGCAGTTCATCAGGCGGCTCAGGGGTTCATATTTCCGGGGAGCTGTTTTTT.

This clone was detected only a few times. V usage is TRBV7-6 and J usage is TRBJ2-2; 9 positions agree with TRBD2. In germline, CDR1 is SGHVS, CDR2 FNYEAQ. CDR3 length: 17 residues. V lost 5 bases to trimming and J lost 7 bases; unmatched junction nucleotides: 14. The CDR3 protein is CASSRTRGGAKGGELFF. The CDR3 DNA is TGTGCCAGCAGCCGGACTCGCGGGGGGGCTAAGGGCGGGGAGCTGTTTTTT. Using reference TRBV7-6 and TRBJ2-2 for the parts outside the CDR3, the full variable domain is GAGVSQSPRYKVTKRGQDVALRCDPISGHVSLYWYRQALGQGPEFLTYFNYEAQQDKSGLPNDRFSAERPEGSISTLTIQRTEQRDSAMYRCASSRTRGGAKGGELFFGEGSRLTVL.

The chain uses TRBV7-9 and TRBJ2-1; 7 bases fit TRBD2. There are 15 residues in the CDR3. V shed 3 bases and J 7 bases; nucleotides not matched to a gene: 9. CDR1 and CDR2 (germline): SEHNR, FQNEAQ (reference sequence). The CDR3 region is CASSLGDRTRNEQFF. CDR3 in DNA: TGTGCCAGCAGCTTGGGGGACCGGACTAGAAATGAGCAGTTCTTC. Full variable domain (outside the CDR3, taken from reference TRBV7-9 and TRBJ2-1): DTGVSQNPRHKITKRGQNVTFRCDPISEHNRLYWYRQTLGQGPEFLTYFQNEAQLEKSRLLSDRFSAERPKGSFSTLEIQRTEQGDSAMYLCASSLGDRTRNEQFFGPGTRLTVL.

The chain is built from TRBV6-5 and TRBJ2-7; possibly TRBD1 for D (5 bases). The CDR3 spans 15 residues. Germline CDR1 is MNHEY and CDR2 is SVGAGI. Trimming left V 2 bases short and J 1 base short, with 12 bases between. CDR3 DNA sequence: TGTGCCAGCAGTTACGGGGCAGCCTTATCCTACGAGCAGTACTTC. Its protein is CASSYGAALSYEQYF.

The chain couples TRBV30 to TRBJ2-3; no clear D gene. This CDR3 is 14 amino acids long. The V and J ends lost 0 bases and 1 base respectively, with 8 bases between them. From germline, CDR1 is GTSNPN and CDR2 SVGIG (reference sequence). DNA of the CDR3: TGTGCCTGGAGTGTAAGGGAAGGCACAGATACGCAGTATTTT. Its translation is CAWSVREGTDTQYF. The complete variable domain, with remaining parts taken from reference TRBV30 and TRBJ2-3, reads SQTIHQWPATLVQPVGSPLSLECTVEGTSNPNLYWYRQAAGRGLQLLFYSVGIGQISSEVPQNLSASRPQDRQFILSSKKLLLSDSGFYLCAWSVREGTDTQYFGPGTRLTVL.

The rearrangement joins TRBV29-1 to TRBJ2-2; D possibly corresponds to TRBD1 (5 bases). Germline-derived CDR1 and CDR2 are SQVTM and ANQGSEA. Trimming left V 4 bases short and J 1 base short, with 10 bases between. The CDR3 consists of 14 residues. CDR3 protein: CSVGGQRNTGELFF. Written as DNA, the CDR3 is TGCAGCGTTGGGGGCCAGAGGAACACCGGGGAGCTGTTTTTT.

This clone is classed as medium-sized (0.01 to 0.1%). The chain links TRBV15 to TRBJ1-5; D is unclear. The CDR3 covers 14 residues. V was clipped by 0 bases and J by 5 bases, with 8 bases between them. CDR1 LNHNV and CDR2 YYDKDF come from the germline V gene (reference sequence). CDR3 DNA: TGTGCCACCAGCAGAGATAGCCGATATCAGCCCCAGCATTTT. Its protein is CATSRDSRYQPQHF.